These 16 T cell receptor beta chains originate from one sample sequenced in a study of shared clonotypes between healthy human individuals (dated by TCRdb to 2020 to 2021). Receptor libraries were prepared by the immunoSEQ multiplex PCR assay. In its TCRdb copy, this immuneACCESS table keeps in-frame sequences only and misses some clones. Where compared with another copy, unresolved V genes explain less than half of these, and the others have no known cause. In all, the sample holds a few million clones, and about 92% of those were seen once. The ten largest make up around 0.4% of the sample. Material: naive CD4+ T cells from PBMCs. The intended sense of this specimen's cell subset or site label: CD45RA+ positively selected. The source of these receptors is a man between 18 and 35 years old in good health. Some clones in this sample may be carry-over from other donors' samples.

The rearrangement joins TRBV6-6 to TRBJ2-3, with D perhaps matching TRBD1 or TRBD2 (6 bases each). Per the germline V gene, CDR1 is MNHNY and CDR2 is SVGAGI (reference sequence). The CDR3 covers 16 residues. Trimming cost V 7 bases and J 9 bases, with 26 bases left between them. CDR3 nucleotide sequence: TGTGCCAGCACCTATCCTCGGGGGAGCGGCCAGGGGACGCAGTATTTT. This encodes CASTYPRGSGQGTQYF.

As to this clone: This sample includes further DNA sequences coding for the same CDR3. The CDR3: CASSERRTGGEKLFF. As DNA, the CDR3 is TGTGCCAGCAGTGAAAGACGGACAGGGGGTGAAAAACTGTTTTTT. V is TRBV2 and J is TRBJ1-4; TRBD1 agrees at 10 bases. The CDR3 runs 15 residues. Germline V CDR1 and CDR2: SNHLY, FYNNEI. V shed 2 bases, J shed 7 bases, and the junction held 4 bases outside the gene matches. The whole variable domain, filled in from reference TRBV2 and TRBJ1-4, reads EPEVTQTPSHQVTQMGQEVILRCVPISNHLYFYWYRQILGQKVEFLVSFYNNEISEKSEIFDDQFSVERPDGSNFTLKIRSTKLEDSAMYFCASSERRTGGEKLFFGSGTQLSVL.

This rearrangement joins TRBV2 to TRBJ1-5; the match to TRBD1 covers 9 bases. Germline assignment: CDR1 SNHLY and CDR2 FYNNEI. Germline trimming cut 3 bases from V and 6 bases from J; bases unmatched to any gene: 6. This CDR3 spans 15 amino acids. The CDR3 loop is CASSDHRGQGQPQHF. In DNA form, the CDR3 reads TGTGCCAGCAGTGACCACAGGGGGCAGGGTCAGCCCCAGCATTTT.

Regarding this clone: The sample has other DNA sequences that encode this CDR3 too. This chain connects TRBV5-4 to TRBJ2-7; TRBD1 agrees at 7 bases. The CDR3 runs 13 residues. Looked up from germline, CDR1 is SGHNT and CDR2 is YYREEE (reference sequence). Germline trimming cut 0 bases from V and 7 bases from J; bases unmatched to any gene: 4. The CDR3 DNA follows: TGTGCCAGCAGCTTGGACAGGGGTCGGGAGCAGTACTTC. Translated: CASSLDRGREQYF.

The chain employs TRBV14 and TRBJ1-2, with D possibly being TRBD1 (6 bases). CDR1 is SGHDN and CDR2 is FVKESK in the germline V gene. This CDR3 spans 15 amino acids. V gave up 0 bases and J gave up 6 bases, with 14 bases separating them. Here the CDR3 reads CASSQEVRGADGYTF. The CDR3 DNA reads TGTGCCAGCAGCCAAGAAGTACGGGGGGCGGATGGCTACACCTTC.

The J gene is TRBJ2-7, the V gene TRBV7-2; tentative D call: TRBD1 (5 bases). The CDR3 contains 15 residues. Trimming stripped 5 bases from V and 7 bases from J, with 21 bases between. Germline V CDR1 and CDR2: SGHTA, FQGNSA. CDR3 loop: CASSPSPGRVGEQYF. The DNA of the CDR3 is TGTGCCAGCAGCCCAAGCCCTGGCAGGGTGGGGGAGCAGTACTTC.

The chain combines TRBV28 with TRBJ2-7; D is undetermined. Germline assignment: CDR1 MDHEN and CDR2 SYDVKM. Trimming pared 7 bases from V and 3 bases from J, leaving 10 bases between. The CDR3 totals 12 residues. CDR3 bases: TGTGCCAGCATCGCACCGGGCTACGAGCAGTACTTC. This gives the protein CASIAPGYEQYF.

This sequence joins TRBV6-1 and TRBJ2-7; D remains ambiguous. This CDR3 has 10 amino acids. CDR1 is MNHNS and CDR2 is SASEGT in the germline V gene. The V end was cut by 8 bases, the J end by 2 bases, with 4 bases between. CDR3 nucleotide sequence: TGTGCCAGCGGGACCTACGAGCAGTACTTC. Its translation is CASGTYEQYF.

A note on this clone: One base away lies a much larger clone, so this may be a sequencing read error. The rearrangement links TRBV7-8 to TRBJ2-3, with D perhaps matching TRBD1 or TRBD2 (5 bases each). This CDR3 spans 13 amino acids. The germline V and J ends were trimmed by 4 bases and 2 bases, with 7 bases remaining between them. Germline V CDR1 and CDR2: SGHVS, FQNEAQ. The CDR3 spells CASSWDHTDTQYF. The CDR3 region has the DNA TGTGCCAGCAGCTGGGACCACACAGATACGCAGTATTTT.

This clone showed up just once. The rearrangement links TRBV28 to TRBJ1-2; unclear D gene. V dropped 5 bases and J dropped 0 bases, with 13 bases sitting between them. Germline V gene sequence: CDR1 MDHEN, CDR2 SYDVKM. The length of the CDR3 is 15 residues. The CDR3 region has the DNA TGTGCCAGCAGTGGTGCTTGGTCCGCTAACTATGGCTACACCTTC. Residues: CASSGAWSANYGYTF.

This clone showed up just a few times. The rearrangement links TRBV14 to TRBJ2-4, with TRBD1 as a possible D gene (6 bases). The V end lost 0 bases, the J end lost 9 bases, and 18 bases lay between the germline ends. CDR3 length equals 16 residues. The germline CDR1 and CDR2 sequences are SGHDN and FVKESK. The CDR3 DNA follows: TGTGCCAGCAGCCAAGATGGAGGCAGGGTAGGGGGCATTCAGTACTTC. Amino acid sequence: CASSQDGGRVGGIQYF.

J is TRBJ2-7 and V is TRBV4-2; TRBD2 matches 8 bases. V lost 0 bases and J lost 7; bases outside the gene matches: 11. The length of the CDR3 is 16 residues. In germline, CDR1 is LGHNA, CDR2 YNFKEQ. The CDR3: CASSQDLKSGSREQYF. CDR3 DNA: TGTGCCAGCAGCCAAGACCTGAAGAGCGGGAGCAGGGAGCAGTACTTC.

V is TRBV18 and J is TRBJ2-5; D is unclear. This CDR3 region has 12 residues. Trimming stripped 2 bases from V and 9 bases from J, with 10 bases between. Germline CDR1 reads KGHSH; CDR2 reads LQKENI. CDR3 DNA: TGTGCCAGCTCACCAAGAATAGAATCCCAGTACTTC. This gives the protein CASSPRIESQYF.

The chain employs TRBV7-7 and TRBJ2-3; possible D gene TRBD1, 5 bases. Trimming took off 5 bases at V and 0 bases at J, with 9 bases between the two ends. This CDR3 has 14 amino acids. Germline V CDR1 and CDR2: SSHAT, FNYEAQ (reference sequence). Here the CDR3 DNA reads TGTGCCAGCAGCCCAGGGTCTAGCACAGATACGCAGTATTTT. Residues: CASSPGSSTDTQYF.

This chain joins TRBV9 and TRBJ1-3; the D is unclear. V was cut by 0 bases and J by 8 bases, with 12 bases left in between. The CDR3 spans 14 residues. CDR1 SGDLS and CDR2 YYNGEE come from the germline V gene. CDR3 sequence reads: CASSVDSNRDTIYF. The DNA for the CDR3 is TGTGCCAGCAGCGTAGACTCTAACAGAGACACCATATATTTT.

The chain uses TRBV5-8 and TRBJ2-6; weak D call: TRBD1 (5 bases). This CDR3 region has 16 residues. V gave up 0 bases and J gave up 3 bases, with 10 bases separating them. In germline, CDR1 is SGHTS, CDR2 YDEGEE. CDR3 bases: TGTGCCAGCAGCTTGGGAGGCAGGGTTGGGGCCAACGTCCTGACTTTC. It encodes CASSLGGRVGANVLTF.